Listed below are T cell receptor beta chains from one sample, sequenced in a study of CD8+ T cells in alopecia areata. Data came from immunoSEQ multiplex PCR; TCRdb stores just in-frame clones and leaves some out. The sample consists of approximately 210,000 clones, 50% to 60% of them appearing once. Sample: CD4+ T cells sorted from blood, taken at week 4, from a patient treated with tofacitinib. These receptors all stem from a human donor with alopecia areata. The CDR3 runs from the conserved cysteine through the conserved F or W. Fields, in order: D gene, J gene, clone size, V gene, CDR3 DNA, CDR3 protein. A D gene is named only where the DNA matches it firmly. A row's size may be missing; if present it is once, few, many or a size class.

d_gene: TRBD1
j_gene: TRBJ2-7
abundance: -
v_gene: TRBV6-5
CDR3nt: TGTGCCAGCAGCCTGACGGGGACAGGGGGTAACGAGCAGTACTTC
CDR3aa: CASSLTGTGGNEQYF

d_gene: -
j_gene: TRBJ2-7
abundance: -
v_gene: TRBV29-1
CDR3nt: TGCAGCGTTGAACGGCCAGGGGACGAGCAGTACTTC
CDR3aa: CSVERPGDEQYF

d_gene: TRBD1
j_gene: TRBJ2-5
abundance: -
v_gene: TRBV9
CDR3nt: TGTGCCAGCAGCGTAGTACAGGGGGCAGGAGAGACCCAGTACTTC
CDR3aa: CASSVVQGAGETQYF

d_gene: TRBD1
j_gene: TRBJ1-2
abundance: -
v_gene: TRBV27
CDR3nt: TGTGCCAGCAGTTTTCGGACAGGGCCCTCGCCCCGCTATGGCTACACCTTC
CDR3aa: CASSFRTGPSPRYGYTF

d_gene: -
j_gene: TRBJ2-1
abundance: -
v_gene: TRBV30
CDR3nt: TGTGGGTGCGGGCTAGCGACAATGATGGGGCAGTTCTTC
CDR3aa: CGCGLATMMGQFF

d_gene: TRBD1
j_gene: TRBJ1-1
abundance: -
v_gene: TRBV6-5
CDR3nt: TGTGCCAGCAGTCCCCGGACAGGGCGGTTGGGAGCTTTCTTT
CDR3aa: CASSPRTGRLGAFF

d_gene: -
j_gene: TRBJ2-1
abundance: few
v_gene: TRBV5-1
CDR3nt: TGCGCCAGCAGCTTCAAGCCTAACAATGAGCAGTTCTTC
CDR3aa: CASSFKPNNEQFF

d_gene: -
j_gene: TRBJ2-7
abundance: few
v_gene: TRBV7-7
CDR3nt: TGTGCTAGCAGCCGCCCGACAGGACCCTACGAGCAGTACTTC
CDR3aa: CASSRPTGPYEQYF

d_gene: -
j_gene: TRBJ1-1
abundance: -
v_gene: TRBV29-1
CDR3nt: TGCAGCGTTGTATTTATCCCGAACACTGAAGCTTTCTTT
CDR3aa: CSVVFIPNTEAFF

d_gene: -
j_gene: TRBJ2-1
abundance: -
v_gene: TRBV6-5
CDR3nt: TGTGCCAGCAGTTACCTGTACGGTGACTACAATGAGCAGTTCTTC
CDR3aa: CASSYLYGDYNEQFF

d_gene: -
j_gene: TRBJ2-7
abundance: -
v_gene: TRBV5-1
CDR3nt: TGCGCCAGCAGCTTGGCCGGCAGATTCTCCTACGAGCAGTACTTC
CDR3aa: CASSLAGRFSYEQYF

d_gene: -
j_gene: TRBJ2-2
abundance: -
v_gene: TRBV10-3
CDR3nt: TGTGCCATCAGTGACCTAAACACCGGGGAGCTGTTTTTT
CDR3aa: CAISDLNTGELFF

d_gene: -
j_gene: TRBJ1-4
abundance: -
v_gene: TRBV7-8
CDR3nt: TGTGCCAGCAGCTTAGACCGGGACGAAAAACTGTTTTTT
CDR3aa: CASSLDRDEKLFF

d_gene: -
j_gene: TRBJ1-4
abundance: -
v_gene: TRBV4-2
CDR3nt: TGTGCCAGCAGCCAAGATTGGGCGGCAGCTGATGAAAAACTGTTTTTT
CDR3aa: CASSQDWAAADEKLFF

d_gene: -
j_gene: TRBJ2-6
abundance: -
v_gene: TRBV5-1
CDR3nt: TGCGCCAGCAGCTCGGACAGTTCTGGGGCCAACGTCCTGACTTTC
CDR3aa: CASSSDSSGANVLTF

d_gene: -
j_gene: TRBJ1-2
abundance: once
v_gene: TRBV5-1
CDR3nt: TGCGCCAGCAGCCTAACCCCCGGGACAAACTATGGCTACACCTTC
CDR3aa: CASSLTPGTNYGYTF

d_gene: -
j_gene: TRBJ1-2
abundance: few
v_gene: TRBV9
CDR3nt: TGTGCCAGCAGCGTCGTCCGGGCCTCGGGTGATGGCTACACCTTC
CDR3aa: CASSVVRASGDGYTF

d_gene: -
j_gene: TRBJ1-2
abundance: -
v_gene: TRBV29-1
CDR3nt: TGCAGCGTCGAGAAGGCGAGCGGCTACACCTTC
CDR3aa: CSVEKASGYTF

d_gene: -
j_gene: TRBJ1-3
abundance: few
v_gene: TRBV5-6
CDR3nt: TGTGCCAGCAGCTTGGGGGCCGGTGGAAACACCATATATTTT
CDR3aa: CASSLGAGGNTIYF

d_gene: TRBD1
j_gene: TRBJ1-2
abundance: once
v_gene: TRBV11-2
CDR3nt: TGTGCCAGCAGCTTAGATCCCGGGACAGGATATGGCTACACCTTC
CDR3aa: CASSLDPGTGYGYTF

d_gene: -
j_gene: TRBJ2-7
abundance: -
v_gene: TRBV27
CDR3nt: TGTGCCAGCAGTTCCCCCGGGGCAGGGGAGCACGAGCAGTACTTC
CDR3aa: CASSSPGAGEHEQYF

d_gene: TRBD1
j_gene: TRBJ1-6
abundance: few
v_gene: TRBV10-3
CDR3nt: TGTGCCATCAGTGAAGGACAGGGCCGATGGAATTCACCCCTCCACTTT
CDR3aa: CAISEGQGRWNSPLHF

d_gene: -
j_gene: TRBJ1-6
abundance: few
v_gene: TRBV2
CDR3nt: TGTGCCAGCAGTGGTCTACCTCGACAGGACGTCGTGCCCCTCCACTTT
CDR3aa: CASSGLPRQDVVPLHF

d_gene: TRBD1
j_gene: TRBJ1-2
abundance: -
v_gene: TRBV29-1
CDR3nt: TGCAGCGTAGTGGACAGGGGGAGCTATGGCTACACCTTC
CDR3aa: CSVVDRGSYGYTF

d_gene: -
j_gene: TRBJ2-5
abundance: -
v_gene: TRBV2
CDR3nt: TGTGCCAGCAGTGAAGTATGGGAGACCCAGTACTTC
CDR3aa: CASSEVWETQYF

d_gene: -
j_gene: TRBJ2-5
abundance: -
v_gene: TRBV18
CDR3nt: TGTGCCAGCTCCCCGCGACTAGAAGAGACCCAGTACTTC
CDR3aa: CASSPRLEETQYF

d_gene: -
j_gene: TRBJ2-5
abundance: -
v_gene: TRBV30
CDR3nt: TGTGCCTGGAGTGGAGGGCAAGAGACCCAGTACTTC
CDR3aa: CAWSGGQETQYF

d_gene: -
j_gene: TRBJ2-5
abundance: -
v_gene: TRBV29-1
CDR3nt: TGCAGCGTTGATAGGTCTCGGTCCGAAGAGACCCAGTACTTC
CDR3aa: CSVDRSRSEETQYF

d_gene: TRBD1
j_gene: TRBJ2-4
abundance: -
v_gene: TRBV29-1
CDR3nt: TGCAGCGACAGACAGGGATCCAAAAACATTCAGTACTTC
CDR3aa: CSDRQGSKNIQYF

d_gene: -
j_gene: TRBJ2-5
abundance: -
v_gene: TRBV30
CDR3nt: TGTGCCTGGAGTCCTCTATTAGAGACCCAGTACTTC
CDR3aa: CAWSPLLETQYF

d_gene: -
j_gene: TRBJ1-6
abundance: -
v_gene: TRBV7-2
CDR3nt: TGTGCCAGCACCCTTAGTATACAGGGAATTTCACCCCTCCACTTT
CDR3aa: CASTLSIQGISPLHF

d_gene: -
j_gene: TRBJ1-5
abundance: few
v_gene: TRBV19
CDR3nt: TGTGCCAGTAGTGGCGGGGGTCGCAATCAGCCCCAGCATTTT
CDR3aa: CASSGGGRNQPQHF

d_gene: TRBD1
j_gene: TRBJ1-1
abundance: once
v_gene: TRBV27
CDR3nt: TGTGCCAGCACACGGACAGGTATGAACACTGAAGCTTTCTTT
CDR3aa: CASTRTGMNTEAFF

d_gene: -
j_gene: TRBJ2-2
abundance: few
v_gene: TRBV30
CDR3nt: TGTGCCTGGATCAGGTACACCGGGGAGCTGTTTTTT
CDR3aa: CAWIRYTGELFF

d_gene: -
j_gene: TRBJ1-2
abundance: once
v_gene: TRBV29-1
CDR3nt: TGCAGCGTTGAAGATCGGGGGGAGAGGGGCTATGGCTACACCTTC
CDR3aa: CSVEDRGERGYGYTF

d_gene: TRBD1
j_gene: TRBJ2-2
abundance: -
v_gene: TRBV10-3
CDR3nt: TGTGCCATCGGGACAGACGCTAACACCGGGGAGCTGTTTTTT
CDR3aa: CAIGTDANTGELFF